The TCR beta chain described here comes from a study of OX40 agonist ivuxolimab in advanced cancers. As regards this clone: Antigen unknown.

Germline assignment: CDR1 MNHNY and CDR2 SVGAGI (reference sequence). This CDR3 is built from 15 residues. Between the trimmed V and J ends, which lost 4 bases and 7 bases, there was a span of 19 bases. Profiled with immunoSEQ multiplex PCR; TCRdb holds only in-frame clones, not every one. The data hold about 97,000 clones, with 70% to 90% observed a single time. Findings and caveats of the study: Partial responders receiving 0.1-3.0 mg/kg showed among the lowest clonal expansion.

The genes are TRBV6-6 and TRBJ2-5; D perhaps matches TRBD1 (6 bases). Sequencing used CD4+ or CD8+ T cells sorted from blood, obtained in a trial of the OX40 agonist ivuxolimab. This clonotype originated in an adult with an advanced solid tumor such as melanoma, head and neck, liver or kidney cancer. In DNA form, the CDR3 reads TGTGCCAGCAGTTCACGACAGGTCGGCCATACGACCCAGTACTTC. Protein sequence: CASSSRQVGHTTQYF.